These 20 T cell receptor beta chains came from one sample sequenced in a study of blood T cells in healthy people across ages. Alongside a J-beta primer mix, a sample-barcoded 5' primer served in a second PCR lasting 7 to 11 cycles. In TCRdb, the 5' RACE reads were re-called with MiXCR into one record per CDR3 protein. The sample records 910,000 or so distinct CDR3 sequences, about 53% being singletons. The sequenced sample was blood. Source of these receptors: a woman between 55 and 75 years old in good health.

This sequence joins TRBV9 and TRBJ2-3, with 13 bases lining up with TRBD2. V lost 0 bases, J lost 4 bases, and 5 bases stayed unmatched. Germline values: CDR1 SGDLS, CDR2 YYNGEE. This CDR3 is built from 17 residues. CDR3 nucleotides: TGTGCCAGCAGCGTAGGACGGGGACTAGCGGGACCAGATACGCAGTATTTT. Residues: CASSVGRGLAGPDTQYF.

A few counts support this clonotype. CDR3 region: CASSWQGVDNEQFF. The CDR3 DNA is TGTGCCAGCAGTTGGCAGGGAGTCGACAATGAGCAGTTCTTC. The chain couples TRBV28 to TRBJ2-1; D could derive from TRBD1 or TRBD2 (5 bases each). The CDR3 consists of 14 residues. Germline V lookup: CDR1 MDHEN, CDR2 SYDVKM. V lost 4 bases and J 5 bases, leaving 12 bases between the germline ends.

The chain uses TRBV6-5 and TRBJ2-1, with 10 bases that match TRBD2. This CDR3 spans 17 amino acids. V lost 0 bases, J lost 9 bases, and 11 bases stayed unmatched. CDR1 MNHEY and CDR2 SVGAGI come from the germline V gene. CDR3 sequence (DNA): TGTGCCAGCAGTTACTCGATGGGGGCTAGCGGGAGTCGTGAGCAGTTCTTC. It specifies CASSYSMGASGSREQFF.

The sample holds one count of this clonotype. The genes are TRBV28 and TRBJ2-7; 8 bases fit TRBD1. This CDR3 has 16 residues. V was clipped by 10 bases and J by 3 bases; unmatched bases: 17. In germline, CDR1 is MDHEN, CDR2 SYDVKM. CDR3 bases: TGTGCCACCATGGACAGGGCTCGGAAATTCAACTACGAGCAGTACTTC. Encoded protein: CATMDRARKFNYEQYF.

This rearrangement joins TRBV6-2 or TRBV6-3 to TRBJ1-5; D unresolved. Between the trimmed V and J ends, which lost 6 bases and 2 bases, there was a span of 11 bases. The CDR3 extends over 14 amino acids. Germline V lookup: CDR1 MNHEY, CDR2 SVGEGT. Here the CDR3 reads CASRPQVRNQPQHF. CDR3 nucleotide sequence: TGTGCCAGCAGACCACAAGTTCGCAATCAGCCCCAGCATTTT.

This chain joins TRBV11-3 and TRBJ2-3, with 9 nucleotides matching TRBD2. The germline V gene has CDR1 SGHNT and CDR2 YENEEA. The ends lost 5 bases at V and 5 bases at J; junction bases unmatched: 8. CDR3 length: 15 residues. The CDR3 nucleotides are TGTGCCAGCAGCCTAGCGGGGTCTCCGGGAGATACGCAGTATTTT. It encodes CASSLAGSPGDTQYF.

V is TRBV28 and J is TRBJ2-7; 8 bases map to TRBD1. Trimming at V came to 6 bases and at J to 5 bases, leaving 12 bases not matched to a gene. The CDR3 consists of 15 residues. CDR1 is MDHEN and CDR2 is SYDVKM in the germline V gene. The DNA for the CDR3 is TGTGCCAGCAGACTACCGGGACAGGCGTCCGACGAGCAGTACTTC. This sequence encodes CASRLPGQASDEQYF.

The CDR3 coding sequence is TGTGCCAGCAGCCAAGATGTGGGGGTTCGGCAGTACTTC. Translating gives CASSQDVGVRQYF. This chain connects TRBV4-2 to TRBJ2-7; D is tentatively TRBD1 or TRBD2 (5 bases each). This CDR3 spans 13 amino acids. The germline V gene has CDR1 LGHNA and CDR2 YNFKEQ. The V end was cut by 0 bases, the J end by 9 bases, with 12 bases between.

The rearrangement links TRBV7-2 to TRBJ2-1, with a possible D match to TRBD2 (6 bases). There are 14 residues in the CDR3. Trimming removed 3 bases from V and 3 bases from J, with 9 bases in between. Germline lookup yields CDR1 SGHTA and CDR2 FQGNSA. The CDR3 region has the DNA TGTGCCAGCAGCTTTAGCGGCTACTACAATGAGCAGTTCTTC. Protein: CASSFSGYYNEQFF.

Many counts were recorded for this clonotype. CDR3 protein: CASRREIRTDTQYF. The CDR3 bases are TGTGCCAGCAGAAGAGAAATCCGCACAGATACGCAGTATTTT. This chain links TRBV5-5 with TRBJ2-3; no firm D call. V lost 5 bases and J 1 base, leaving 11 bases between the germline ends. This CDR3 comprises 14 residues. Per germline, CDR1 SGHKS and CDR2 YYEKEE (reference sequence). Complete variable domain (other parts from reference TRBV5-5 and TRBJ2-3): DAGVTQSPTHLIKTRGQQVTLRCSPISGHKSVSWYQQVLGQGPQFIFQYYEKEERGRGNFPDRFSARQFPNYSSELNVNALLLGDSALYLCASRREIRTDTQYFGPGTRLTVL.

The chain employs TRBV20-1 and TRBJ2-1, with 7 nucleotides matching TRBD2. The CDR3 is 19 amino acids. The germline V gene encodes CDR1 DFQATT and CDR2 SNEGSKA (reference sequence). Trimming cost V 0 bases and J 4 bases; bases outside gene matches: 18. CDR3 loop: CSARDPREFSTMGYNEQFF. CDR3 in DNA: TGCAGTGCTAGAGATCCGCGGGAGTTTTCTACAATGGGGTACAATGAGCAGTTCTTC.

The table lists this clonotype with many counts. Its ends do not fully match the called genes, so a read error is possible. The chain combines TRBV5-1 with TRBJ2-4; 10 bases fit TRBD1. Germline V gene lookup returns CDR1 SGHRS and CDR2 YFSETQ. The CDR3 spans 13 residues. CDR3: CASSLGQGNIQYF. The DNA of the CDR3 is TGTGCCAGCAGCCTGGGACAGGGGAACATTCAGTACTTC.

V gene TRBV11-2 combines with J gene TRBJ2-4, with a tentative D call TRBD1 (6 bases). The DNA end favors TRBJ2-5, so the J call may be wrong. This CDR3 spans 14 amino acids. Germline values: CDR1 SGHAT, CDR2 FQNNGV. This chain's CDR3 is CASSPISGEETQYF. The CDR3 DNA sequence: TGTGCCAGCAGCCCTATATCAGGGGAAGAGACCCAGTACTTC.

This clonotype has a handful of counts. The chain recombines TRBV12-3 or TRBV12-4 with TRBJ2-7, with D unresolved. The CDR3 runs 13 residues. With 5 bases removed from V and 6 bases from J, the gap between germline ends came to 14 bases. In DNA, the CDR3 is TGTGCCAGCAGTCCAAGACACCTCGGCGAGCAGTACTTC. Amino acid sequence: CASSPRHLGEQYF.

Many counts were recorded for this clonotype. The chain is built from TRBV4-1 and TRBJ2-5, with D hard to call. Trimming cost V 1 base and J 2 bases, with 5 bases left between them. The length of the CDR3 is 13 residues. Germline CDR1 and CDR2: MGHRA and YSYEKL. The CDR3 DNA reads TGCGCCAGCAGCCAAGTTATTCAAGAGACCCAGTACTTC. Its translation is CASSQVIQETQYF.

This sequence joins TRBV11-2 and TRBJ2-5; 9 positions match TRBD2. The CDR3 is 17 residues long. The germline CDR1 and CDR2 sequences are SGHAT and FQNNGV. J was trimmed by 4 bases and V by 1 base; bases with no gene match: 10. The CDR3 reads CASSLGGVAGAAETQYF. CDR3 coding DNA: TGTGCCAGCAGCTTAGGAGGGGTAGCGGGAGCGGCAGAGACCCAGTACTTC.

V usage is TRBV29-1 and J usage is TRBJ2-7; TRBD1 aligns across 7 bases. V was pared by 5 bases and J by 3 bases, with 7 bases of the junction left unmatched. CDR1 SQVTM and CDR2 ANQGSEA come from the germline V gene. CDR3 size: 13 residues. The CDR3 sequence is CSVPGQSYYEQYF. Here the CDR3 DNA reads TGCAGCGTTCCGGGACAGAGCTACTACGAGCAGTACTTC.

The rearrangement links TRBV7-9 to TRBJ2-3; 7 positions agree with TRBD2. Germline loops: CDR1 SEHNR, CDR2 FQNEAQ (reference sequence). The CDR3 loop spans 15 amino acids. Germline trimming cut 7 bases from V and 0 bases from J; bases unmatched to any gene: 7. The DNA for the CDR3 is TGTGCCAGCAACCCCTCTAGCGGTAGCACAGATACGCAGTATTTT. This translates into CASNPSSGSTDTQYF.

The chain is built from TRBV15 and TRBJ1-2; 9 bases are a match to TRBD1. The CDR3 totals 16 residues. Germline V gene data show CDR1 as LNHNV and CDR2 as YYDKDF (reference sequence). The ends lost 1 base at V and 5 bases at J; junction bases unmatched: 8. In DNA form, the CDR3 reads TGTGCCACCAGCAGAGGAGGGGGACAGGGAGGTTATGGCTACACCTTC. Protein: CATSRGGGQGGYGYTF.

The count of this clonotype is one. V usage is TRBV12-3 or TRBV12-4 and J usage is TRBJ2-2; D may be TRBD1 (6 bases). The CDR3 is 16 amino acids. Trimming stripped 6 bases from V and 7 bases from J, with 21 bases between. This chain's CDR3 is CASSIHGQTGNGELFF. In nucleotides, the CDR3 is TGTGCCAGCAGCATCCACGGACAGACGGGTAACGGGGAGCTGTTTTTT.